This entry lists 25 T cell receptor beta chains sequenced from one sample in a study of T cells in localized non-small cell lung cancer. Assay used: immunoSEQ multiplex PCR; TCRdb lists only in-frame clones, some missing. The data show some 50,000 clones, approximately 86% seen once. The input for sequencing was PBMCs, taken before any cancer treatment. These receptors were collected from a female donor with stage II lung adenocarcinoma.

This sequence joins TRBV11-2 and TRBJ1-1; a weak D match, TRBD1 (6 bases). There are 15 residues in the CDR3. CDR1 and CDR2 from the germline V gene are SGHAT and FQNNGV. V was clipped by 4 bases and J by 0 bases, with 12 bases between them. The CDR3 DNA sequence: TGTGCCAGCAGCTCGTCGGGGGCCTTGAACACTGAAGCTTTCTTT. This encodes CASSSSGALNTEAFF.

The chain links TRBV4-1 to TRBJ2-7, with D possibly TRBD1 on 5 matching bases. The CDR3 runs to 14 residues. V dropped 1 base and J dropped 5 bases, with 12 bases sitting between them. Germline V gene sequence: CDR1 MGHRA, CDR2 YSYEKL. CDR3 sequence: CASSQAEGADEQYF. The DNA for the CDR3 is TGCGCCAGCAGCCAAGCCGAAGGGGCGGACGAGCAGTACTTC.

The rearrangement uses TRBV5-1 and TRBJ2-5; TRBD1 agrees at 9 bases. Germline V gives CDR1 SGHRS, CDR2 YFSETQ. The length of the CDR3 is 17 residues. V shed 4 bases and J 5 bases; nucleotides not matched to a gene: 15. This chain's CDR3 is CASSPLTLGQGRETQYF. CDR3 nucleotide sequence: TGCGCCAGCAGCCCTTTGACCCTCGGACAGGGGAGGGAGACCCAGTACTTC.

The genes are TRBV5-6 and TRBJ2-3; 13 nucleotides agree with TRBD2. The CDR3 extends over 18 amino acids. Per the germline V gene, CDR1 is SGHDT and CDR2 is YYEEEE. The junction had 16 bases not matched to a gene; V was cut back by 4 bases and J by 8 bases. The CDR3 region is CASSPGTSGARVGGTQYF. The CDR3 region has the DNA TGTGCCAGCAGCCCCGGGACTAGCGGGGCTCGGGTCGGGGGTACGCAGTATTTT.

J is TRBJ1-1 and V is TRBV6-1; D perhaps matches TRBD1 (6 bases). CDR1 and CDR2 from the germline V gene are MNHNS and SASEGT. This CDR3 is 13 amino acids long. Trimming removed 5 bases at V and 4 bases at J, with 11 bases between. As DNA, the CDR3 is TGTGCCAGCAGTTTAGGGGGGGGCACTGAAGCTTTCTTT. Translating gives CASSLGGGTEAFF.

The chain uses TRBV27 and TRBJ2-7; TRBD1 matches 9 bases. The CDR3 covers 16 residues. Unmatched junction bases numbered 8, after V lost 4 bases and J lost 1 base. The germline V gene has CDR1 MNHEY and CDR2 SMNVEV (reference sequence). CDR3 amino acids: CASSSNRDRDSYEQYF. The DNA for the CDR3 is TGTGCCAGCAGTTCGAACCGGGACAGGGATTCCTACGAGCAGTACTTC.

The CDR3 spells CASSYLSGNQPQHF. The CDR3 bases are TGTGCCAGCAGCTACCTCTCGGGGAATCAGCCCCAGCATTTT. The rearrangement joins TRBV5-5 to TRBJ1-5; D remains ambiguous. Deletions cut 3 bases from V and 4 bases from J, with 11 bases between. The CDR3 spans 14 residues. CDR1 is SGHKS and CDR2 is YYEKEE in the germline V gene (reference sequence).

The chain combines TRBV28 with TRBJ1-1, with 8 positions matching TRBD1. Germline values: CDR1 MDHEN, CDR2 SYDVKM. Germline trimming cut 2 bases from V and 5 bases from J; bases unmatched to any gene: 10. The CDR3 has 16 residues. CDR3 sequence: CASSLGAQGASTEAFF. The CDR3 DNA reads TGTGCCAGCAGTTTAGGGGCGCAGGGGGCAAGTACTGAAGCTTTCTTT.

The chain is built from TRBV2 and TRBJ2-7, with 11 bases fitting TRBD2. V shed 6 bases and J 7 bases; nucleotides not matched to a gene: 2. CDR1 and CDR2 from the germline V gene are SNHLY and FYNNEI. The CDR3 is 12 residues long. The CDR3 nucleotides are TGTGCCAGCAGCGGGACTAGCGGAGAGCAGTACTTC. Its translation is CASSGTSGEQYF.

The CDR3 here is CASSRTGGVYEQYF. CDR3 nucleotides: TGTGCCAGCAGCAGGACAGGGGGCGTTTACGAGCAGTACTTC. V and J are TRBV6-6 and TRBJ2-7; 11 positions match TRBD1. V was pared by 6 bases and J by 4 bases, with 5 bases of the junction left unmatched. The germline CDR1 and CDR2 sequences are MNHNY and SVGAGI (reference sequence). The CDR3 runs 14 residues.

The chain uses TRBV7-3 and TRBJ1-2, with TRBD1 matching 8 bases. Germline loops: CDR1 SGHTA, CDR2 FQGTGA. The J segment lost 9 bases and the V segment lost 5 bases, leaving 8 bases of the junction unmatched. The CDR3 extends over 13 amino acids. In nucleotides, the CDR3 is TGTGCCAGCAGCCAGGACAGGGAGTCCCGCTACACCTTC. Translating gives CASSQDRESRYTF.

The CDR3 loop reads CASSGTGADTQYF. The CDR3 region has the DNA TGTGCCAGCTCCGGGACAGGTGCGGATACGCAGTATTTT. The rearrangement uses TRBV25-1 and TRBJ2-3, with 8 bases identical to TRBD1. J lost 6 bases, V lost 8 bases, and 7 bases had no gene match. CDR1 is MGHDK, CDR2 SYGVNS, per germline. The length of the CDR3 is 13 residues.

This clone has a handful of counts. The rearrangement joins TRBV11-2 to TRBJ1-2; D not certain. Looked up from germline, CDR1 is SGHAT and CDR2 is FQNNGV. The CDR3 is 12 residues long. The V and J ends lost 4 bases and 8 bases respectively, with 11 bases between them. The CDR3, as DNA: TGTGCCAGCAGCTACGGATTGGGAGGCTACACCTTC. Its protein is CASSYGLGGYTF.

The chain couples TRBV5-6 to TRBJ2-5; the D gene is possibly TRBD2 (8 bases). Germline CDR1 is SGHDT and CDR2 is YYEEEE. The CDR3 has 15 residues. Trimming pared 2 bases from V and 7 bases from J, leaving 18 bases between. The DNA of the CDR3 is TGTGCCAGCAGCTTCTACGGGACAGCGGGAGCGACCCAGTACTTC. It is translated as CASSFYGTAGATQYF.

This clone was observed a single time. The chain uses TRBV18 and TRBJ1-1; perhaps TRBD1 as D (5 bases). In germline, CDR1 is KGHSH, CDR2 LQKENI. Trimming removed 0 bases from V and 8 bases from J, with 7 bases in between. The CDR3 totals 12 residues. As DNA, the CDR3 is TGTGCCAGCTCACCACCCGACAGAGAAGCTTTCTTT. Protein product: CASSPPDREAFF. Using reference TRBV18 and TRBJ1-1 for the parts outside the CDR3, the full variable domain is NAGVMQNPRHLVRRRGQEARLRCSPMKGHSHVYWYRQLPEEGLKFMVYLQKENIIDESGMPKERFSAEFPKEGPSILRIQQVVRGDSAAYFCASSPPDREAFFGQGTRLTVV.

This clone occurred a few times. The CDR3 DNA reads TGTGCCAGCACCAAAGGGTTAGCGAACACCGGGGAGCTGTTTTTT. Amino acid sequence: CASTKGLANTGELFF. V gene TRBV7-8 combines with J gene TRBJ2-2, with unresolved D. Trimming pared 7 bases from V and 0 bases from J, leaving 12 bases between. CDR1 is SGHVS and CDR2 is FQNEAQ in the germline V gene. CDR3 size: 15 residues.

The chain has TRBV9 and TRBJ2-7; weak D call: TRBD2 (5 bases). The CDR3 has 15 amino acids. Looked up from germline, CDR1 is SGDLS and CDR2 is YYNGEE. The germline V and J ends were trimmed by 0 bases and 3 bases, with 13 bases remaining between them. CDR3 DNA: TGTGCCAGCAGCGTAGACTTTGGACGGGGCTACGAGCAGTACTTC. Protein: CASSVDFGRGYEQYF.

The chain employs TRBV5-4 and TRBJ2-6; D gene uncertain. Trimming left V 0 bases short and J 4 bases short, with 8 bases between. This CDR3 is 15 amino acids long. CDR1 is SGHNT and CDR2 is YYREEE in the germline V gene (reference sequence). The CDR3 region has the DNA TGTGCCAGCAGCTTGGGTAGAGTCGGGGCCAACGTCCTGACTTTC. This sequence encodes CASSLGRVGANVLTF.

This clone was detected once. In DNA, the CDR3 is TGTGCCAGCCAGCTTTTGGGGGTACAGCCCCAGCATTTT. The encoded protein is CASQLLGVQPQHF. The rearrangement joins TRBV6-1 to TRBJ1-5; possibly TRBD1 for D (5 bases). This CDR3 is 13 amino acids long. Germline CDR1 reads MNHNS; CDR2 reads SASEGT. V dropped 8 bases and J dropped 7 bases, with 15 bases sitting between them.

The V and J genes are TRBV5-6 and TRBJ2-7; 10 bases map to TRBD1. Trimming at V came to 4 bases and at J to 1 base, leaving 5 bases not matched to a gene. Germline CDR1 and CDR2: SGHDT and YYEEEE. The CDR3 consists of 15 residues. As DNA, the CDR3 is TGTGCCAGCAGCCCCGGGACAGGGGAGTCCTACGAGCAGTACTTC. Residues: CASSPGTGESYEQYF. Full variable domain (rest looked up from reference TRBV5-6 and TRBJ2-7): DAGVTQSPTHLIKTRGQQVTLRCSPKSGHDTVSWYQQALGQGPQFIFQYYEEEERQRGNFPDRFSGHQFPNYSSELNVNALLLGDSALYLCASSPGTGESYEQYFGPGTRLTVT.

The chain uses TRBV4-1 and TRBJ1-2; D might be TRBD1 (5 bases). CDR3 size: 18 residues. Deletions cut 0 bases from V and 4 bases from J, with 21 bases between. Germline V gene sequence: CDR1 MGHRA, CDR2 YSYEKL. The CDR3 sequence: CASSQDSSDSDLVYGYTF. CDR3 coding DNA: TGCGCCAGCAGCCAAGATTCAAGTGACAGCGACCTAGTCTATGGCTACACCTTC.

This chain connects TRBV30 to TRBJ1-2, with D uncertain. V gave up 3 bases and J gave up 5 bases, with 19 bases separating them. The germline V gene encodes CDR1 GTSNPN and CDR2 SVGIG (reference sequence). The CDR3 totals 15 residues. The CDR3 DNA follows: TGTGCCTGGAGCGAAATGGTGGTGCCGGCTTATGGCTACACCTTC. It is translated as CAWSEMVVPAYGYTF.

The J gene is TRBJ2-5, the V gene TRBV2; a weak D match, TRBD1 (5 bases). V dropped 7 bases and J dropped 5 bases, with 17 bases sitting between them. Germline V gives CDR1 SNHLY, CDR2 FYNNEI. CDR3 length: 14 amino acids. The CDR3 region is CASTVETVRETQYF. Here the CDR3 DNA reads TGTGCCAGCACTGTAGAGACAGTGCGGGAGACCCAGTACTTC.

The gene calls are TRBV7-3 and TRBJ1-1, with a weak D call TRBD1 (6 bases). V was shortened by 3 bases and J by 6 bases, with 11 bases between the two germline ends. CDR3 length equals 13 residues. Germline loops: CDR1 SGHTA, CDR2 FQGTGA. CDR3 protein: CASSLNKGAEAFF. DNA for the CDR3: TGTGCCAGCAGCTTGAATAAGGGGGCTGAAGCTTTCTTT.

Remarks on this clone: The junction shows a germline mismatch at one end, possibly a read error. The V gene is TRBV7-9, the J gene TRBJ1-2; D not certain. The CDR3 has 12 amino acids. Germline assignment: CDR1 SEHNR and CDR2 FQNEAQ (reference sequence). Here the CDR3 DNA reads TGTGCCAGCAGCTCTGGACCGCCCATACCATTCTTC. Protein product: CASSSGPPIPFF.